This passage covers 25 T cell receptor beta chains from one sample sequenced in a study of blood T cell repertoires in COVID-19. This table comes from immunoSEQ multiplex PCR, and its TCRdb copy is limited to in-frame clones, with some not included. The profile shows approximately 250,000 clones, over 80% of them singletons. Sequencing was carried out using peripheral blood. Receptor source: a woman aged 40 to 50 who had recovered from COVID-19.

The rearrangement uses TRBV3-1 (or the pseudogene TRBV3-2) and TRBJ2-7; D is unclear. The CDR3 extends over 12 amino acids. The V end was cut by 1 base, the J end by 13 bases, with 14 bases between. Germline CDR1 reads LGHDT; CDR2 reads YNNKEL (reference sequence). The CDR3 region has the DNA TGTGCCAGCAGCCAAGTGGGCATGCCGATATACTTC. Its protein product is CASSQVGMPIYF.

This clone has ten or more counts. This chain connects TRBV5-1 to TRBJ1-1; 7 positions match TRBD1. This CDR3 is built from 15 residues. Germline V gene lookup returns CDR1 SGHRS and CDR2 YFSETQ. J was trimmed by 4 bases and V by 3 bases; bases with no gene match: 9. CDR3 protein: CASSSLTGFSTEAFF. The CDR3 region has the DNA TGCGCCAGCAGCTCCTTGACAGGGTTTAGCACTGAAGCTTTCTTT.

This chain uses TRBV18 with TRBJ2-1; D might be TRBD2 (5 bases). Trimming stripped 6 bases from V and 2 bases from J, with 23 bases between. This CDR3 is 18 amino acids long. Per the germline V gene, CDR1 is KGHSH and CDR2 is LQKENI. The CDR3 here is CASSQNSARGTTYNEQFF. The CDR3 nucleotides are TGTGCCAGCTCCCAGAACTCCGCACGGGGAACCACCTACAATGAGCAGTTCTTC.

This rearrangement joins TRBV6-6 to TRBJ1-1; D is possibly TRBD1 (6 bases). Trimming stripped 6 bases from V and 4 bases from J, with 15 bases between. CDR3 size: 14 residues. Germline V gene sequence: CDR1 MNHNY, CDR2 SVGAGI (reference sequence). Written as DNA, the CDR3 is TGTGCCAGCAGAGTGACAGGAGGATCCACTGAAGCTTTCTTT. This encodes CASRVTGGSTEAFF.

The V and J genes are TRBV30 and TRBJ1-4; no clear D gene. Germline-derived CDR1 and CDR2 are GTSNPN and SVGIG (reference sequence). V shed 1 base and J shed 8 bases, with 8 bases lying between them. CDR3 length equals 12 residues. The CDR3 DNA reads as TGTGCCTGGAGTGGGGGAGGAGAAAAACTGTTTTTT. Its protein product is CAWSGGGEKLFF.

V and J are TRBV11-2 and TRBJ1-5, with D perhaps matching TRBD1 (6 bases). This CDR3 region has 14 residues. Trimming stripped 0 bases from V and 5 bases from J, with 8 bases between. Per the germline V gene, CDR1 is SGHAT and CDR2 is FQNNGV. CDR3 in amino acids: CASSLDRGDQPQHF. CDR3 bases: TGTGCCAGCAGCTTAGACAGGGGAGATCAGCCCCAGCATTTT.

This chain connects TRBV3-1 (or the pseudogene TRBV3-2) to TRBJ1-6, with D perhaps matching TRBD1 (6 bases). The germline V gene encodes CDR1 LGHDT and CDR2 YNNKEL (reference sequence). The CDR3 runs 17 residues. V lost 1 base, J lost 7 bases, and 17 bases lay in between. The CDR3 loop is CASSQVGGGGGNSPLHF. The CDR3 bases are TGTGCCAGCAGCCAAGTGGGCGGGGGCGGCGGCAATTCACCCCTCCACTTT.

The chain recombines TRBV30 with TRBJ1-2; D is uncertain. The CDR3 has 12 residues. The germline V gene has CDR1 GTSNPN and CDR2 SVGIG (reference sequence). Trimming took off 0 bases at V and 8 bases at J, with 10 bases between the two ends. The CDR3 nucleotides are TGTGCCTGGAGTGTTCAGGTTGGCGGCTACACCTTC. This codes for CAWSVQVGGYTF.

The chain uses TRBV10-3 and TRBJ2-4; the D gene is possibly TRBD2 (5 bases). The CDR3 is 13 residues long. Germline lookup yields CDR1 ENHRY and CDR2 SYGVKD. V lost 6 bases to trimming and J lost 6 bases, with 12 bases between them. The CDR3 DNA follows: TGTGCCATCAGGTCCGAGGGCAGAAACATTCAGTACTTC. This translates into CAIRSEGRNIQYF.

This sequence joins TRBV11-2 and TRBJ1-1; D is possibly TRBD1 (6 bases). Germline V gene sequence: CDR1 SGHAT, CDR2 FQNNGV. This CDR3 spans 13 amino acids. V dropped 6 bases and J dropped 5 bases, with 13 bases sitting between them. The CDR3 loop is CASRLLGQTEAFF. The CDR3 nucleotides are TGTGCCAGCAGACTACTCGGACAGACTGAAGCTTTCTTT.

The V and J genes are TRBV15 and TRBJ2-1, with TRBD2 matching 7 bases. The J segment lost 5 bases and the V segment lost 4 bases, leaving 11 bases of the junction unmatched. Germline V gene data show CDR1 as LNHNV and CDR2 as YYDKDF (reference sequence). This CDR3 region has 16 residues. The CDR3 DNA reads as TGTGCCACCAGCACCCCGGGGCGGGGGTATAACAATGAGCAGTTCTTC. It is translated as CATSTPGRGYNNEQFF.

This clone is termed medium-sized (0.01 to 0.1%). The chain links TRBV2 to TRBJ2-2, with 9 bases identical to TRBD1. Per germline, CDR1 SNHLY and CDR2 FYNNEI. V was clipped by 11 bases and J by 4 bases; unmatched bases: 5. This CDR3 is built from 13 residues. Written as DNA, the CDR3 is TGTGCCGTACAGGGGGCCGGCACCGGGGAGCTGTTTTTT. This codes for CAVQGAGTGELFF.

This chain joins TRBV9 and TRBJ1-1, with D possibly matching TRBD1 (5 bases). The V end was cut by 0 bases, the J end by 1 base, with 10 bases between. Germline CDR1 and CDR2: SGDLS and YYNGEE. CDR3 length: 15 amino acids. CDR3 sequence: CASSVVGHQNTEAFF. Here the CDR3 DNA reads TGTGCCAGCAGCGTAGTTGGACACCAGAACACTGAAGCTTTCTTT.

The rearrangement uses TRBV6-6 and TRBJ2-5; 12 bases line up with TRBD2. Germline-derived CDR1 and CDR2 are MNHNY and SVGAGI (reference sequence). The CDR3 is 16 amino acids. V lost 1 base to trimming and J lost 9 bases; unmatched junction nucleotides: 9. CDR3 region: CASSYFQLAGGSAQYF. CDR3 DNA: TGTGCCAGCAGTTACTTCCAACTAGCGGGGGGATCGGCCCAGTACTTC.

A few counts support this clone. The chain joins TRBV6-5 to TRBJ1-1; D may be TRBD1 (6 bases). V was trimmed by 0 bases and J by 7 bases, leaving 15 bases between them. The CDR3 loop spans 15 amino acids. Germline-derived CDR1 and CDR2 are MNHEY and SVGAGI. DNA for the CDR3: TGTGCCAGCAGTTACTCTGTTTCGGACAGCTATGAAGCTTTCTTT. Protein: CASSYSVSDSYEAFF.

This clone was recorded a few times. CDR3 loop: CASSLPGDQPQHF. CDR3 bases: TGTGCCAGCAGCTTGCCAGGGGACCAGCCCCAGCATTTT. The chain links TRBV5-6 to TRBJ1-5; perhaps TRBD1 as D (6 bases). This CDR3 is 13 amino acids long. Trimming removed 1 base from V and 7 bases from J, with 9 bases in between. Looked up from germline, CDR1 is SGHDT and CDR2 is YYEEEE.

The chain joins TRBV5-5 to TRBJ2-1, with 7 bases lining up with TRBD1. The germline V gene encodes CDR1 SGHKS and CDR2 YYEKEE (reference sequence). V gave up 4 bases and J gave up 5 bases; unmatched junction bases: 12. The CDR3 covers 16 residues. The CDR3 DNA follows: TGTGCCAGCAGCCGCACACAGGGGAATGTCAACAATGAGCAGTTCTTC. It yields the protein CASSRTQGNVNNEQFF.

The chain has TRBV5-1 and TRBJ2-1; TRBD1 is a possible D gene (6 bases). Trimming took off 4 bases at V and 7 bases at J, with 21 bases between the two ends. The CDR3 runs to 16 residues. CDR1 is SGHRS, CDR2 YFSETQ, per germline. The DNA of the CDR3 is TGCGCCAGCAGCCCCGTGGGGGCCAATCGATTGAATGAGCAGTTCTTC. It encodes CASSPVGANRLNEQFF.

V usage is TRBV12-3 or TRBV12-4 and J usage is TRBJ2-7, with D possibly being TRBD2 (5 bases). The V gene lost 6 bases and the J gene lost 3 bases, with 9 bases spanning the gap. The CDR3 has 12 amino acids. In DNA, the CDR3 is TGTGCCAGCAGCCAGGACTTCTACGAGCAGTACTTC. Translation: CASSQDFYEQYF.

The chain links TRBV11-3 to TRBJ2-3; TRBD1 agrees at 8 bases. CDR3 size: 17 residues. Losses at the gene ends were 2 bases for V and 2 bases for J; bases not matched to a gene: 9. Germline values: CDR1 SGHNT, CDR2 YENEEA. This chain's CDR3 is CASSLKGAGGLTDTQYF. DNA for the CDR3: TGTGCCAGCAGCTTAAAGGGGGCAGGGGGCCTCACAGATACGCAGTATTTT.

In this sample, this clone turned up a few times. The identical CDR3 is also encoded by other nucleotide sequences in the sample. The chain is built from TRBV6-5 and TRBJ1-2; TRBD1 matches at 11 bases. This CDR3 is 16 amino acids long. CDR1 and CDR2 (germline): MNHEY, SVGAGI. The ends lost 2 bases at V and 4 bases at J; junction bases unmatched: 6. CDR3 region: CASSYTRTGGGYGYTF. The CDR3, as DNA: TGTGCCAGCAGTTACACACGGACAGGGGGCGGCTATGGCTACACCTTC.

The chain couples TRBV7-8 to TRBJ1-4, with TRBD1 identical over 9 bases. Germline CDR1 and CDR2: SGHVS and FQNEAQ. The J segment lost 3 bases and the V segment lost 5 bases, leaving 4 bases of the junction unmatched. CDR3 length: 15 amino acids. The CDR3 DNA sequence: TGTGCCAGCAGCACAAGACAGGGGGCTAATGAAAAACTGTTTTTT. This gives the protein CASSTRQGANEKLFF. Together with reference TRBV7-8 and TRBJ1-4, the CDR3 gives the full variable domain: GAGVSQSPRYKVAKRGQDVALRCDPISGHVSLFWYQQALGQGPEFLTYFQNEAQLDKSGLPSDRFFAERPEGSVSTLKIQRTQQEDSAVYLCASSTRQGANEKLFFGSGTQLSVL.

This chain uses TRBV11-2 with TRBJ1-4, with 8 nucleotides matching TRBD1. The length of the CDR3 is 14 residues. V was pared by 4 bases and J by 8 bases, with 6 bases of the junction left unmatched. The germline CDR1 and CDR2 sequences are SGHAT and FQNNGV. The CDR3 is CASSYDRGWEKLFF. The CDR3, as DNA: TGTGCCAGCAGCTACGACAGGGGATGGGAAAAACTGTTTTTT.

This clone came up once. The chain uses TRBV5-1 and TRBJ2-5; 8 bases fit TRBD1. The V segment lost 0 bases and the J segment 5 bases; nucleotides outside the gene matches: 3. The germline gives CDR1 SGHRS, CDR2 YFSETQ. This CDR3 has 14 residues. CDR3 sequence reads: CASSLGDRSETQYF. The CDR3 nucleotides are TGCGCCAGCAGCTTGGGGGACAGGTCGGAGACCCAGTACTTC.

The CDR3 nucleotides read TGTGCCAGCAGCGTAGTGGGGAGGACAGATACGCAGTATTTT. Translating gives CASSVVGRTDTQYF. V usage is TRBV9 and J usage is TRBJ2-3, with D tentatively TRBD2 (6 bases). The CDR3 is 14 amino acids. Germline V gene data show CDR1 as SGDLS and CDR2 as YYNGEE. Trimming took 0 bases from V and 3 from J, leaving 8 bases between them.